At least ten counts were recorded for the clone carrying this TCR beta chain. The record originates from a study of T cells in Graves' hyperthyroidism and ophthalmopathy. Graves' hyperthyroidism was deemed stable absent ophthalmopathy progression within 18 months. V shed 4 bases and J 8 bases; nucleotides not matched to a gene: 8. Germline V CDR1 and CDR2: MNHEY, SMNVEV (reference sequence). The CDR3 is 14 amino acids. From RNA transcripts, TCR beta CDR3 regions were amplified. When the TCR CDR3 underwent first-round RT-PCR, the HTBI primer set was used. In TCRdb, the multiplex PCR reads were re-called with MiXCR into one record per CDR3 protein. The table records 550,000 to 650,000 distinct CDR3 sequences, 14% of them present only once.

The TCR was taken from a woman in her thirties or forties with Graves' hyperthyroidism. The material sequenced was blood. V usage is TRBV27 and J usage is TRBJ1-2; 9 bases line up with TRBD1. The CDR3 is CASSSGQGQGGYTF. The CDR3 region has the DNA TGTGCCAGCAGTTCGGGACAGGGACAAGGGGGCTACACCTTC.